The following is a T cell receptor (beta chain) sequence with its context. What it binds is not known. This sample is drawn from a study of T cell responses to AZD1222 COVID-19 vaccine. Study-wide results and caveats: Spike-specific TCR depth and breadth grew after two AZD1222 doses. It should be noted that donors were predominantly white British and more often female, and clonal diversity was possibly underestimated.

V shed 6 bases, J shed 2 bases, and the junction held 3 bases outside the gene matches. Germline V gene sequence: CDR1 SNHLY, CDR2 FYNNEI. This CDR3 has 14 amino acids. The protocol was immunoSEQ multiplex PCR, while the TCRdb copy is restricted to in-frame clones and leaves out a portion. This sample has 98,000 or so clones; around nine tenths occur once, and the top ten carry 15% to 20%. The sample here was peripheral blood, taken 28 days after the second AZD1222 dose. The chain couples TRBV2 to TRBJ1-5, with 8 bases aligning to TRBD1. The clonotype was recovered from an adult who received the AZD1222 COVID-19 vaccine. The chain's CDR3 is CASSQDRGNQPQHF. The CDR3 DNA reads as TGTGCCAGCAGCCAGGACAGGGGCAATCAGCCCCAGCATTTT.